The 18 T cell receptor beta chains below were found in one sample sequenced in a study of monozygotic twins with inflammatory bowel disease. TCRdb processed the 5' RACE reads again and assigns one entry to each CDR3 protein, with no DNA. In total, the table holds approximately 390,000 distinct CDR3 sequences. Sequenced input: blood. The source is a human donor with ulcerative colitis or Crohn's disease, or a healthy co-twin of an affected twin (not recorded which).

The gene calls are TRBV5-1 and TRBJ2-1; the TRBD1 assignment by TCRdb is unverifiable without DNA. CDR3 length: 16 amino acids. Germline assignment: CDR1 SGHRS and CDR2 YFSETQ. This chain's CDR3 is CASSLNPEGGVNEQFF.

This rearrangement joins TRBV19 to TRBJ1-5; the TCRdb D gene call, TRBD1, has no DNA to confirm it. The CDR3 covers 14 residues. CDR1 and CDR2 (germline): LNHDA, SQIVND (reference sequence). The chain's CDR3 is CASNTLGQNQPQHF.

The chain is built from TRBV28 and TRBJ2-7. The CDR3 extends over 11 amino acids. Germline CDR1 MDHEN, CDR2 SYDVKM. CDR3 loop: CASSSFHEQYF.

The chain has TRBV7-9 and TRBJ2-7; TCRdb picks TRBD2, but there is no DNA to check that call. From germline, CDR1 is SEHNR and CDR2 FQNEAQ (reference sequence). This CDR3 is 14 amino acids long. CDR3 amino acids: CASSFVLAGEEQYF.

The gene calls are TRBV30 and TRBJ2-2. The CDR3 is 12 residues long. Germline loops: CDR1 GTSNPN, CDR2 SVGIG (reference sequence). CDR3 amino acids: CAWSVLAGELFF.

The rearrangement joins TRBV20-1 to TRBJ1-4; the D gene TCRdb calls, TRBD1, cannot be checked with no DNA. CDR1 and CDR2 (germline): DFQATT, SNEGSKA (reference sequence). This CDR3 comprises 14 residues. This CDR3 is CSAPDRGRDEKLFF.

The chain links TRBV5-1 to TRBJ2-5. There are 13 residues in the CDR3. Germline V gene lookup returns CDR1 SGHRS and CDR2 YFSETQ. CDR3 amino acids: CASSLTGRETQYF.

This chain connects TRBV27 to TRBJ2-5; TCRdb outputs TRBD1, but without DNA this stays unchecked. Per the germline V gene, CDR1 is MNHEY and CDR2 is SMNVEV (reference sequence). There are 16 residues in the CDR3. CDR3 amino acids: CASSFIAPTGRETQYF.

The V and J genes are TRBV5-6 and TRBJ2-2; checking the TCRdb D call of TRBD2 is not possible without DNA. Germline V lookup: CDR1 SGHDT, CDR2 YYEEEE. The CDR3 sequence is 15 residues long. The CDR3 loop is CASSLAGEHTGELFF.

The J gene is TRBJ2-1, the V gene TRBV5-1; the D call of TRBD1 rests on TCRdb alone, since no DNA is present to check it. Germline CDR1 SGHRS, CDR2 YFSETQ. CDR3 length equals 15 residues. CDR3 residues: CASSPLVSGHNEQFF.

The chain joins TRBV6-1 to TRBJ1-2; the TCRdb D gene call, TRBD1, has no DNA to confirm it. The germline V gene encodes CDR1 MNHNS and CDR2 SASEGT. The CDR3 consists of 13 residues. CDR3: CASSEIQGYGYTF.

This chain connects TRBV5-1 to TRBJ1-4. The length of the CDR3 is 14 residues. The germline CDR1 and CDR2 sequences are SGHRS and YFSETQ. The CDR3 loop is CASRGVPTNEKLFF.

The chain has TRBV12-3 or TRBV12-4 and TRBJ2-1; TCRdb proposes TRBD1, but this gene call is untestable without DNA. The CDR3 covers 14 residues. CDR3 sequence reads: CASRHRDTYNEQFF.

The V call is TRBV6-2 or TRBV6-3, the J call TRBJ2-1; TCRdb calls TRBD1, which cannot be checked without DNA. The CDR3 is 14 residues long. Per the germline V gene, CDR1 is MNHEY and CDR2 is SVGEGT. The CDR3 is CASRRGGGNNEQFF.

The chain combines TRBV12-3 or TRBV12-4 with TRBJ2-7; TCRdb selects TRBD1, and the lack of DNA leaves this call unchecked. The CDR3 has 15 amino acids. CDR3: CASSFRGSQNAEQYF.

The genes are TRBV7-9 and TRBJ1-2. This CDR3 spans 11 amino acids. The germline gives CDR1 SEHNR, CDR2 FQNEAQ (reference sequence). The CDR3 reads CASSPTYGYTF. Full variable domain (remainder filled in from reference TRBV7-9 and TRBJ1-2): DTGVSQNPRHKITKRGQNVTFRCDPISEHNRLYWYRQTLGQGPEFLTYFQNEAQLEKSRLLSDRFSAERPKGSFSTLEIQRTEQGDSAMYLCASSPTYGYTFGSGTRLTVV.

This sequence joins TRBV20-1 and TRBJ2-1; TCRdb gives TRBD1 as the D gene, but with no DNA this cannot be confirmed. CDR1 DFQATT and CDR2 SNEGSKA come from the germline V gene (reference sequence). The CDR3 loop spans 15 amino acids. The CDR3 loop reads CSARGPGQGANEQFF.

The rearrangement uses TRBV20-1 and TRBJ1-1; TCRdb proposes TRBD1, but this gene call is untestable without DNA. The germline CDR1 and CDR2 sequences are DFQATT and SNEGSKA (reference sequence). The CDR3 loop spans 15 amino acids. The CDR3 spells CSARDPTEMNTEAFF.